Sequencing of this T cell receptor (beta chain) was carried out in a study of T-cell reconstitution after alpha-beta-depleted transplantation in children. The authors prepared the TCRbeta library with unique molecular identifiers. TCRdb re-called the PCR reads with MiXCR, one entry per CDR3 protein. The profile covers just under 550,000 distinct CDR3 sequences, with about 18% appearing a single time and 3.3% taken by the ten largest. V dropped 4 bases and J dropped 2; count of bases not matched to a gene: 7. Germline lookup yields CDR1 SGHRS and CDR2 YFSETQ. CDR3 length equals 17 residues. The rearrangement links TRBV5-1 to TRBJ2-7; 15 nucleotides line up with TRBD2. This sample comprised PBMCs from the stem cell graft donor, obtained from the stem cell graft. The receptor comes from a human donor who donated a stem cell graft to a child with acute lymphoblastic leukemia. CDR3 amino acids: CASSPGLAGGRPYEQYF. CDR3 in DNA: TGCGCCAGCAGCCCGGGACTAGCGGGAGGAAGGCCCTACGAGCAGTACTTC.